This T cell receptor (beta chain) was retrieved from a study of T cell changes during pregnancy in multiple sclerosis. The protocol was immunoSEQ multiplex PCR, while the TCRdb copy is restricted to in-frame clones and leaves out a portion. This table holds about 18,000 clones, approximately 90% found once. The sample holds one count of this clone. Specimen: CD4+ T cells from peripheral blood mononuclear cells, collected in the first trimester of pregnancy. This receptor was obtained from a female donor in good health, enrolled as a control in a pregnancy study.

The CDR3 protein is CAISRDRSLQETQYF. In DNA form, the CDR3 reads TGTGCCATCAGCAGGGACAGGTCGCTCCAAGAGACCCAGTACTTC. V usage is TRBV10-3 and J usage is TRBJ2-5; 8 nucleotides align to TRBD1. The CDR3 is 15 amino acids. Trimming cost V 6 bases and J 1 base; bases outside gene matches: 7. The V gene's germline CDR1 is ENHRY and CDR2 SYGVKD.